These 30 T cell receptor beta chains came from one sample sequenced in a study of T cells after yellow fever vaccination. A single record per CDR3 protein comes from TCRdb applying MiXCR to the 5' RACE reads. The sample yields roughly 350,000 distinct CDR3 sequences, roughly 4.3% seen once. The source was PBMCs, collected 5 days after the yellow fever booster vaccination. The source of these receptors is a man aged 18 to 29 who received the YFV17D yellow fever vaccine.

This clonotype was detected once. The V and J genes are TRBV21-1 and TRBJ1-6. TRBV21-1 is reported as a pseudogene. The length of the CDR3 is 14 residues. The CDR3 spells CASSKSEGSSPLHF. The CDR3 DNA follows: TGTGCCAGCAGCAAGTCAGAAGGGAGCTCACCCCTCCACTTT.

This clonotype was picked up a small number of times. CDR3 protein: CASSRTGVIEQYF. CDR3 nucleotide sequence: TGTGCCAGCAGCCGGACAGGGGTAATCGAGCAGTACTTC. The V call is TRBV6-5, the J call TRBJ2-7; the match to TRBD1 covers 9 bases. CDR1 is MNHEY and CDR2 is SVGAGI in the germline V gene. CDR3 length: 13 amino acids. V shed 6 bases and J 6 bases; nucleotides not matched to a gene: 6.

The V and J genes are TRBV4-3 and TRBJ2-5, with D perhaps matching TRBD1 or TRBD2 (6 bases each). Germline CDR1 is LGHNA and CDR2 is YSLEER. The ends were cut back, 1 base at V and 5 bases at J, with 14 bases in the middle. The CDR3 is 15 residues long. Written as DNA, the CDR3 is TGCGCCAGCAGCCAAGTTGGGGGCCGGGGGGAGACCCAGTACTTC. Amino acids: CASSQVGGRGETQYF.

This clonotype was detected a few times. V and J are TRBV7-2 and TRBJ1-4; D remains ambiguous. The germline CDR1 and CDR2 sequences are SGHTA and FQGNSA. Between the trimmed V and J ends, which lost 3 bases and 1 base, there was a span of 6 bases. This CDR3 has 14 amino acids. DNA for the CDR3: TGTGCCAGCAGCTTTAAGGGAACTAATGAAAAACTGTTTTTT. The encoded protein is CASSFKGTNEKLFF.

The gene calls are TRBV28 and TRBJ2-7; TRBD2 is a possible D gene (5 bases). Germline CDR1 is MDHEN and CDR2 is SYDVKM. Trimming cost V 7 bases and J 9 bases, with 16 bases left between them. The CDR3 consists of 12 residues. The CDR3 nucleotides are TGTGCCAGCACTCTTACCCTAGCCGGGCAGTACGTC. Amino acids: CASTLTLAGQYV.

This clonotype occurred a few times. The chain carries TRBV27 and TRBJ2-3, with 9 nucleotides matching TRBD2. The CDR3 consists of 16 residues. CDR1 and CDR2 (germline): MNHEY, SMNVEV (reference sequence). V lost 1 base, J lost 8 bases, and 10 bases stayed unmatched. Here the CDR3 DNA reads TGTGCCAGCAGTTTATTTGGCGGGGGGGTATCAGGTACGCAGTATTTT. This codes for CASSLFGGGVSGTQYF.

The chain is built from TRBV14 and TRBJ2-3; maybe TRBD2 (5 bases). The CDR3 length is 14 residues. V gave up 1 base and J gave up 4 bases, with 9 bases separating them. Per the germline V gene, CDR1 is SGHDN and CDR2 is FVKESK. Written as DNA, the CDR3 is TGTGCCAGCAGCCAAGTGGAGGCTGCAGATACGCAGTATTTT. Amino acids: CASSQVEAADTQYF.

Ten or more counts support this clonotype. The chain has TRBV6-2 or TRBV6-3 and TRBJ2-7; 10 nucleotides align to TRBD2. From germline, CDR1 is MNHEY and CDR2 SVGEGT. The V gene end was trimmed by 2 bases and the J gene end by 7 bases; junction bases not matched to a gene: 8. The CDR3 contains 15 residues. DNA for the CDR3: TGTGCCAGCAGTTACGCTAGCGGGGGAACTGAAGAGCAGTACTTC. Translation gives CASSYASGGTEEQYF.

This clonotype was recorded many times. This CDR3 reads CASSSRDPQKANTGELFF. CDR3 nucleotides: TGTGCCAGCAGCTCCCGGGACCCTCAGAAAGCGAACACCGGGGAGCTGTTTTTT. The chain joins TRBV7-9 to TRBJ2-2; the D call may be TRBD1 or TRBD2 (5 bases each). The CDR3 consists of 18 residues. The V gene lost 4 bases and the J gene lost 0 bases, with 18 bases spanning the gap. CDR1 is SEHNR and CDR2 is FQNEAQ in the germline V gene (reference sequence).

The chain uses TRBV9 and TRBJ1-1; D remains unclear. Germline CDR1 reads SGDLS; CDR2 reads YYNGEE. The CDR3 has 14 amino acids. Between the trimmed V and J ends, which lost 0 bases and 4 bases, there was a span of 10 bases. CDR3 protein: CASSVAPLGTEAFF. CDR3 in DNA: TGTGCCAGCAGCGTAGCCCCGCTAGGCACTGAAGCTTTCTTT.

This clonotype has ten or more counts. The gene calls are TRBV4-3 and TRBJ1-1; no clear D gene. Germline V gene lookup returns CDR1 LGHNA and CDR2 YSLEER. The CDR3 extends over 13 amino acids. V lost 1 base, J lost 1 base, and 4 bases lay in between. For the CDR3, the DNA is TGCGCCAGCAGCCAAGCCGGGAACACTGAAGCTTTCTTT. Amino acids: CASSQAGNTEAFF.

V gene TRBV4-3 combines with J gene TRBJ2-6; D is undetermined. Germline V CDR1 and CDR2: LGHNA, YSLEER. The V end was cut by 4 bases, the J end by 4 bases, with 8 bases between. CDR3 length: 14 residues. As DNA, the CDR3 is TGCGCCAGCAGCCTCCGTCTGGGGGCCAACGTCCTGACTTTC. Its protein is CASSLRLGANVLTF.

There are a few counts of this clonotype. The genes are TRBV21-1 and TRBJ1-6. TRBV21-1 is assigned pseudogene status. The CDR3 runs to 14 residues. The CDR3 coding sequence is TGTGCCAGCAGCAAAGGCCAGCATAATTCACCCCTCCACTTT. Translation gives CASSKGQHNSPLHF.

This clonotype has a handful of counts. This chain links TRBV18 with TRBJ1-1, with D possibly matching TRBD1 (6 bases). Deletions cut 8 bases from V and 4 bases from J, with 20 bases between. CDR3 size: 15 residues. Germline CDR1 is KGHSH and CDR2 is LQKENI. The CDR3 coding sequence is TGTGCCAGCACCAGGGGCTCGGGGTGGGGCACTGAAGCTTTCTTT. Translated: CASTRGSGWGTEAFF. Based on the CDR3 plus reference TRBV18 and TRBJ1-1, the full variable domain is NAGVMQNPRHLVRRRGQEARLRCSPMKGHSHVYWYRQLPEEGLKFMVYLQKENIIDESGMPKERFSAEFPKEGPSILRIQQVVRGDSAAYFCASTRGSGWGTEAFFGQGTRLTVV.

There are a few counts of this clonotype. The J gene is TRBJ1-1, the V gene TRBV6-6, with D possibly TRBD1 on 5 matching bases. Trimming removed 0 bases at V and 5 bases at J, with 13 bases between. Germline CDR1 reads MNHNY; CDR2 reads SVGAGI (reference sequence). CDR3 length: 15 residues. This CDR3 is CASSYSIGARTEAFF. DNA of the CDR3: TGTGCCAGCAGTTACTCGATCGGGGCGAGGACTGAAGCTTTCTTT.

This clonotype was seen more than once but under ten times. The chain combines TRBV12-3 or TRBV12-4 with TRBJ1-5; 10 bases align to TRBD1. After removal of 4 bases from V and 11 bases from J, the junction contained 8 bases not matched to a gene. The length of the CDR3 is 14 residues. The CDR3 DNA reads TGTGCCAGCAGTTGGGGGGACAGGGGAAGGTCCCAGCATTTT. Protein sequence: CASSWGDRGRSQHF.

This clonotype was detected a few times. The chain has TRBV4-3 and TRBJ1-2; D may be TRBD1 (5 bases). Germline CDR1 reads LGHNA; CDR2 reads YSLEER. The CDR3 has 16 residues. V was shortened by 0 bases and J by 4 bases, with 15 bases between the two germline ends. Here the CDR3 reads CASSQDRGDGIYGYTF. The CDR3 DNA is TGCGCCAGCAGCCAAGATCGAGGGGACGGGATCTATGGCTACACCTTC.

This chain connects TRBV29-1 to TRBJ2-3, with D tentatively TRBD1 or TRBD2 (5 bases each). V was shortened by 4 bases and J by 9 bases, with 17 bases between the two germline ends. The CDR3 sequence is 13 residues long. Germline V CDR1 and CDR2: SQVTM, ANQGSEA. The CDR3 reads CSVAGPGLGTQYF. CDR3 DNA: TGCAGCGTTGCGGGACCTGGGCTAGGGACGCAGTATTTT.

This clonotype was observed a few times. This chain links TRBV29-1 with TRBJ1-4; the D gene is possibly TRBD1 (5 bases). The CDR3 sequence is 14 residues long. The V end was cut by 5 bases, the J end by 8 bases, with 18 bases between. Germline V gene sequence: CDR1 SQVTM, CDR2 ANQGSEA. The CDR3 nucleotides read TGCAGCGTTCGAGCCAGGGCCGGGAGCGAAAAACTGTTTTTT. This encodes CSVRARAGSEKLFF. The full variable domain, in which reference TRBV29-1 and TRBJ1-4 provide the parts outside the CDR3, is SAVISQKPSRDICQRGTSLTIQCQVDSQVTMMFWYRQQPGQSLTLIATANQGSEATYESGFVIDKFPISRPNLTFSTLTVSNMSPEDSSIYLCSVRARAGSEKLFFGSGTQLSVL.

This clonotype was counted many times. This chain links TRBV7-2 with TRBJ1-2; D is uncertain. The CDR3 is made up of 15 amino acids. CDR1 SGHTA and CDR2 FQGNSA come from the germline V gene. V was trimmed by 8 bases and J by 2 bases, leaving 18 bases between them. CDR3 sequence: CASSGVPGLNYGYTF. For the CDR3, the DNA is TGTGCCAGCTCCGGAGTCCCGGGGTTGAACTATGGCTACACCTTC.

The chain is built from TRBV2 and TRBJ1-2; D unresolved. V was shortened by 3 bases and J by 4 bases, with 9 bases between the two germline ends. Germline-derived CDR1 and CDR2 are SNHLY and FYNNEI. CDR3 size: 13 residues. CDR3 nucleotides: TGTGCCAGCAGTGATGCGGCAGCCTATGGCTACACCTTC. The encoded protein is CASSDAAAYGYTF.

At least ten counts were recorded for this clonotype. This chain joins TRBV28 and TRBJ2-3; D gene uncertain. This CDR3 contains 14 residues. V dropped 7 bases and J dropped 6 bases, with 17 bases sitting between them. Germline-derived CDR1 and CDR2 are MDHEN and SYDVKM. The CDR3 nucleotides are TGTGCCAGCACCTTCGGAGTACCCAAGGATACGCAGTATTTT. Translated, it gives CASTFGVPKDTQYF.

The chain joins TRBV7-3 to TRBJ2-2; either TRBD1 or TRBD2 may fit D (5 bases each). V lost 5 bases, J lost 1 base, and 14 bases lay in between. The length of the CDR3 is 16 residues. CDR1 SGHTA and CDR2 FQGTGA come from the germline V gene. The CDR3 region has the DNA TGTGCCAGCAGCCCCCGACCGGGACGGAACACCGGGGAGCTGTTTTTT. It yields the protein CASSPRPGRNTGELFF.

This clonotype has just a few counts. The chain recombines TRBV12-3 or TRBV12-4 with TRBJ2-2; tentative D call: TRBD1 (6 bases). V lost 5 bases and J 7 bases, leaving 26 bases between the germline ends. The CDR3 length is 18 residues. This chain's CDR3 is CASSLLPMGASFNGELFF. Written as DNA, the CDR3 is TGTGCCAGCAGTCTCCTTCCCATGGGGGCTAGCTTCAACGGGGAGCTGTTTTTT.

This clonotype has at least ten counts. The V call is TRBV12-3 or TRBV12-4, the J call TRBJ1-5; D remains ambiguous. With 8 bases removed from V and 1 base from J, the gap between germline ends came to 12 bases. The CDR3 has 14 residues. DNA for the CDR3: TGTGCCAGCGGAGTCGGCGCCAGCAATCAGCCCCAGCATTTT. Its protein is CASGVGASNQPQHF.

As DNA, the CDR3 is TGTGCCACCAGCCCTACCCCCGGCTCTCGCACAGATACGCAGTATTTT. Its protein product is CATSPTPGSRTDTQYF. The V call is TRBV15, the J call TRBJ2-3; D is unclear. This CDR3 spans 16 amino acids. Per germline, CDR1 LNHNV and CDR2 YYDKDF (reference sequence). V shed 5 bases and J shed 1 base, with 16 bases lying between them.

In this sample, this clonotype turned up many times. One end of the junction varies from germline; a read error may be responsible. The chain couples TRBV4-1 to TRBJ2-4; D is undetermined. The CDR3 has 15 residues. CDR1 is MGHRA and CDR2 is YSYEKL in the germline V gene. For the CDR3, the DNA is TGCGCCAGCAGCAAAGAGGAACGGTGGGCAGGCATTCAGTACTTC. It translates to CASSKEERWAGIQYF.

The chain joins TRBV5-4 to TRBJ1-1, with D unresolved. The V and J ends lost 3 bases and 1 base respectively, with 10 bases between them. Germline V gives CDR1 SGHNT, CDR2 YYREEE (reference sequence). The length of the CDR3 is 14 residues. DNA of the CDR3: TGTGCCAGCAGCTCAAAAGCGACGAACACTGAAGCTTTCTTT. Translating it yields CASSSKATNTEAFF.

This clonotype was observed a few times. CDR3 protein: CASSDQVPYF. DNA of the CDR3: TGTGCCAGCAGTGACCAGGTCCCGTACTTC. The chain links TRBV2 to TRBJ2-4; D not resolved. Trimming cost V 3 bases and J 15 bases, with 9 bases left between them. CDR1 SNHLY and CDR2 FYNNEI come from the germline V gene. The CDR3 loop spans 10 amino acids.

The chain uses TRBV20-1 and TRBJ2-3; D call uncertain. Deletions cut 2 bases from V and 2 bases from J, with 8 bases between. The CDR3 is made up of 13 amino acids. Germline values: CDR1 DFQATT, CDR2 SNEGSKA (reference sequence). DNA of the CDR3: TGCAGTGCTAGAAGTCAGCTCACAGATACGCAGTATTTT. Amino acids: CSARSQLTDTQYF.